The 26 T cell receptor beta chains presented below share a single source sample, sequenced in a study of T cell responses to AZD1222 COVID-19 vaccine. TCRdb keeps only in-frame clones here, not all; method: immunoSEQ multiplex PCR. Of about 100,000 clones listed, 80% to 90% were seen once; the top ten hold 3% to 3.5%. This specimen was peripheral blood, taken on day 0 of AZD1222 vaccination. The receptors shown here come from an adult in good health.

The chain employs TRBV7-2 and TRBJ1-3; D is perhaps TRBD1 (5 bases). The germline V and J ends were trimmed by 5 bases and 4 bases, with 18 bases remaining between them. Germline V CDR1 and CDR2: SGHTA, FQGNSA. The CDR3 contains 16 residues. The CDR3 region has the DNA TGTGCCAGCAGCCTGGAGAGTGGCAGGGCCGGAAACACCATATATTTT. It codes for CASSLESGRAGNTIYF.

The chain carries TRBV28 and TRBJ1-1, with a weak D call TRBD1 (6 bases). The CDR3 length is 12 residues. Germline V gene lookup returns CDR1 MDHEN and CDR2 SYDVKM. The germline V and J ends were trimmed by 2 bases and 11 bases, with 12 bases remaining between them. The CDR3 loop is CASSLGGGRAFF. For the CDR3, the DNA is TGTGCCAGCAGTTTAGGGGGGGGCCGTGCTTTCTTT.

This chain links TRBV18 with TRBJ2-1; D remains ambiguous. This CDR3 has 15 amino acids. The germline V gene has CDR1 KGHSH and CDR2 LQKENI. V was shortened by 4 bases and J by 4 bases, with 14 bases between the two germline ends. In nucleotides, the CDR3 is TGTGCCAGCTCACAAACAAGTAATACTTACAATGAGCAGTTCTTC. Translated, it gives CASSQTSNTYNEQFF.

CDR3: CASSGGSYNEQFF. The CDR3 bases are TGTGCCAGTAGCGGGGGCTCCTACAATGAGCAGTTCTTC. The gene calls are TRBV12-3 or TRBV12-4 and TRBJ2-1, with 9 bases identical to TRBD2. The junction had 0 bases not matched to a gene; V was cut back by 9 bases and J by 0 bases. This CDR3 is built from 13 residues.

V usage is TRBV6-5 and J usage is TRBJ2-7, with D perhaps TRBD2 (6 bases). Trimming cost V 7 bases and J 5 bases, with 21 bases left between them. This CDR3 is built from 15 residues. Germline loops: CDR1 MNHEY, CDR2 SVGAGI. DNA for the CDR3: TGTGCCAGCAACCCCCACCGCCCGCGGGACCACGAGCAGTACTTC. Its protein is CASNPHRPRDHEQYF.

The CDR3 nucleotides are TGTGCCAGCAGCTTGAGGGCAGTTGCCCAGCATTTT. This sequence encodes CASSLRAVAQHF. The chain links TRBV5-6 to TRBJ1-5, with no clear D. The CDR3 sequence is 12 residues long. Germline V gene lookup returns CDR1 SGHDT and CDR2 YYEEEE. V lost 1 base, J lost 11 bases, and 10 bases lay in between.

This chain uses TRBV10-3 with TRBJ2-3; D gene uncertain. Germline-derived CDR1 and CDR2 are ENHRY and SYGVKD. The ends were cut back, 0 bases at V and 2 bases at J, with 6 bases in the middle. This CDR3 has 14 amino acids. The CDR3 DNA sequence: TGTGCCATCAGTGAGTCTGACAACACAGATACGCAGTATTTT. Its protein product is CAISESDNTDTQYF.

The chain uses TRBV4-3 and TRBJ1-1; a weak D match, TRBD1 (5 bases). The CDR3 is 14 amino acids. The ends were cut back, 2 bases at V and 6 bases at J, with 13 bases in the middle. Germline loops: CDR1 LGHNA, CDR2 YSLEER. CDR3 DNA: TGCGCCAGCAGCCAATTGAGGATGGGGGCTGAAGCTTTCTTT. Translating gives CASSQLRMGAEAFF.

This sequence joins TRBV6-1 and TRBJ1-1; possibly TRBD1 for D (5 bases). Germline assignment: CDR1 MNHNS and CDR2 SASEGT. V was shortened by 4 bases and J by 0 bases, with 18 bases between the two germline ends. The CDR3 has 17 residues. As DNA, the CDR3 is TGTGCCAGCAGTGTAGACAGTACTTCATTTATGAACACTGAAGCTTTCTTT. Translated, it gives CASSVDSTSFMNTEAFF.

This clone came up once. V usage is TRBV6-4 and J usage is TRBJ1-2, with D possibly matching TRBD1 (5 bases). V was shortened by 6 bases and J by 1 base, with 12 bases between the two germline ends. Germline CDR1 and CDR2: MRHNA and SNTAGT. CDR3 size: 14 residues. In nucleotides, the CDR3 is TGTGCCAGCAGCCAATCCAGGGATAACTATGGCTACACCTTC. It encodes CASSQSRDNYGYTF.

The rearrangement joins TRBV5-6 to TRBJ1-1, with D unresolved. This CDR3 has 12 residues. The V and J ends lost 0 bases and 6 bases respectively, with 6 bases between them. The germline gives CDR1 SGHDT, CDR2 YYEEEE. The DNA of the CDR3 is TGTGCCAGCAGCTTGGAGCGGTCTGAAGCTTTCTTT. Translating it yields CASSLERSEAFF.

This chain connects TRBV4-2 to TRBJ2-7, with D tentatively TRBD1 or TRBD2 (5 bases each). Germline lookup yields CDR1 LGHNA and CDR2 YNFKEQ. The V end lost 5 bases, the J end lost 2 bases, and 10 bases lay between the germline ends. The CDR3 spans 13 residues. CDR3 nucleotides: TGTGCCAGCAGCGGGACGGTTCCCTACGAGCAGTACTTC. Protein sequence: CASSGTVPYEQYF.

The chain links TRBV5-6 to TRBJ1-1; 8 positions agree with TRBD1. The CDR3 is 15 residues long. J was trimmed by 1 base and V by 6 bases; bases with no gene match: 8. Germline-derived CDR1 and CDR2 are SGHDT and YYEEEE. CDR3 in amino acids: CASTPDRGRNTEAFF. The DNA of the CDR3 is TGTGCCAGCACCCCTGACAGGGGACGGAACACTGAAGCTTTCTTT.

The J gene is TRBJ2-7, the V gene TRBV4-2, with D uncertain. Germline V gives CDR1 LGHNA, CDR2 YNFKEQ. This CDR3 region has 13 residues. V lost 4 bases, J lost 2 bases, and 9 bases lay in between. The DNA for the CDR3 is TGTGCCAGCAGCCTCCCAGGTCCCTACGAGCAGTACTTC. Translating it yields CASSLPGPYEQYF.

The chain's CDR3 is CASSRQSGNQPQHF. CDR3 in DNA: TGTGCCAGTAGTAGACAGTCCGGCAATCAGCCCCAGCATTTT. The chain joins TRBV19 to TRBJ1-5; a possible D gene is TRBD1 (5 bases). Per germline, CDR1 LNHDA and CDR2 SQIVND (reference sequence). The V end lost 4 bases, the J end lost 2 bases, and 9 bases lay between the germline ends. This CDR3 spans 14 amino acids.

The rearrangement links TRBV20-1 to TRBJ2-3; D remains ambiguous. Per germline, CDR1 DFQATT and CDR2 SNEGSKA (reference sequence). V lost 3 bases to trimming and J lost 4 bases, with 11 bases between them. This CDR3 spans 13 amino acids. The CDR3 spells CSASVVGADTQYF. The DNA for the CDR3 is TGCAGTGCTAGTGTGGTAGGCGCAGATACGCAGTATTTT.

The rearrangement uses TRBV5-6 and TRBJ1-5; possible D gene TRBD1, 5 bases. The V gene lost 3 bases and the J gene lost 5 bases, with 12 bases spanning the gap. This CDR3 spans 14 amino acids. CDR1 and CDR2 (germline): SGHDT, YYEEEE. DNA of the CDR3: TGTGCCAGCAGCTGGGGGGGAATGGATCAGCCCCAGCATTTT. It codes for CASSWGGMDQPQHF.

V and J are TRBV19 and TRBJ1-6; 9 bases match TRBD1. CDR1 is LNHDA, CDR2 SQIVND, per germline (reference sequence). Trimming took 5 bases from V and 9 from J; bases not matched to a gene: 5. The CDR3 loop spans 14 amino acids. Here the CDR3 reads CASSSGTGSSPLHF. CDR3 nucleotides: TGTGCCAGTAGTTCCGGGACAGGGAGTTCACCCCTCCACTTT.

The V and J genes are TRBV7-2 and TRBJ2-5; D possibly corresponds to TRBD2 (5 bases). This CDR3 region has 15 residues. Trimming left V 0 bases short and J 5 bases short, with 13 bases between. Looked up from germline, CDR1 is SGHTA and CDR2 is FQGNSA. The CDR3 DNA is TGTGCCAGCAGCTTAGCCTTAGTTGGAGGCGAGACCCAGTACTTC. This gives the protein CASSLALVGGETQYF.

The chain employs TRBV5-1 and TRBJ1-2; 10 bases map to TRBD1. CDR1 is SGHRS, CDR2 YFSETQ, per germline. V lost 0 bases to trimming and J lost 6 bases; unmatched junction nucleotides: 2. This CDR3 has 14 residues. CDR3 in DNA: TGCGCCAGCAGCTTGGCCGGACAGGGGGATGGCTACACCTTC. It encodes CASSLAGQGDGYTF.

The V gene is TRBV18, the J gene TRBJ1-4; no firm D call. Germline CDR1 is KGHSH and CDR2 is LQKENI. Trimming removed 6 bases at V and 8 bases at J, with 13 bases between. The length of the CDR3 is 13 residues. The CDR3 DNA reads TGTGCCAGCTCCCCGGGCTTAGAGGAAAAACTGTTTTTT. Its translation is CASSPGLEEKLFF.

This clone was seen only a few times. The CDR3, as DNA: TGTGCCAGCAGGCCCGATGAGGCGAACCAAGAGACCCAGTACTTC. This sequence encodes CASRPDEANQETQYF. J is TRBJ2-5 and V is TRBV25-1; D is unresolved. CDR1 and CDR2 from the germline V gene are MGHDK and SYGVNS. With 6 bases removed from V and 0 bases from J, the gap between germline ends came to 14 bases. The CDR3 contains 15 residues.

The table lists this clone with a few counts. The CDR3: CASSEVRTGGEGNTIYF. In DNA, the CDR3 is TGCGCCAGCAGTGAGGTCAGGACAGGGGGGGAGGGAAACACCATATATTTT. The rearrangement links TRBV10-1 to TRBJ1-3; 10 bases agree with TRBD1. Germline V gene sequence: CDR1 WNHNN, CDR2 SYGVQD (reference sequence). The CDR3 has 17 residues. With 2 bases clipped from V and 4 bases from J, the junction kept 8 bases outside the gene matches.

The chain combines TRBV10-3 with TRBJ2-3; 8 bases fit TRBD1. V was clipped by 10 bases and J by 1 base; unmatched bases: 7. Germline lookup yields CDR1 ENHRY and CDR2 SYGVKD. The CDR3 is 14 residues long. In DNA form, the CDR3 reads TGTGCCACCGACCTGACAGGGGGCACAGATACGCAGTATTTT. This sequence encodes CATDLTGGTDTQYF.

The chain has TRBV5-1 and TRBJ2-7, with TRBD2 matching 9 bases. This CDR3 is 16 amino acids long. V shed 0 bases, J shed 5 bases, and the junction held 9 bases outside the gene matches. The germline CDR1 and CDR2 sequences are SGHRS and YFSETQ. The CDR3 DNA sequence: TGCGCCAGCAGCTTGGCCGGCATTAGCGGGGGCCACGAGCAGTACTTC. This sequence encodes CASSLAGISGGHEQYF.

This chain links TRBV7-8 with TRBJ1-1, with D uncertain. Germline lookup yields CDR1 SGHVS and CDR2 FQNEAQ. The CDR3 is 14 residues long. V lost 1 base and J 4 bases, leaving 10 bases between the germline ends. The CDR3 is CASSLETRGTEAFF. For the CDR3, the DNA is TGTGCCAGCAGCTTAGAAACAAGAGGCACTGAAGCTTTCTTT.